The 2 T cell receptor beta chains listed next were all sequenced from one sample in a study of blood T cell repertoires in COVID-19. Profiled with immunoSEQ multiplex PCR; TCRdb holds only in-frame clones, not every one. The sample carries around 250,000 clones, about 86% recorded once. What was sequenced was PBMCs or T cells enriched from blood (not recorded which). These receptors originate from a young man with acute COVID-19.

The chain couples TRBV10-3 to TRBJ1-2, with a possible D match to TRBD1 (6 bases). The V and J ends lost 6 bases and 6 bases respectively, with 14 bases between them. CDR1 is ENHRY, CDR2 SYGVKD, per germline. CDR3 size: 13 residues. In nucleotides, the CDR3 is TGTGCCATCAGCTTCCACAGGGCAAATGGCTACACCTTC. Its protein product is CAISFHRANGYTF.

The chain recombines TRBV6-6 with TRBJ2-3, with 7 bases aligning to TRBD2. This CDR3 is built from 14 residues. From germline, CDR1 is MNHNY and CDR2 SVGAGI (reference sequence). With 0 bases clipped from V and 5 bases from J, the junction kept 2 bases outside the gene matches. CDR3: CASSYSGGVDTQYF. The CDR3, as DNA: TGTGCCAGCAGTTACTCGGGGGGGGTAGATACGCAGTATTTT.